By frequency in the sample, the clone carrying this TCR beta chain is medium-sized (0.01 to 0.1%). A modified ARM-PCR protocol with three rounds of nested PCR amplified TCRbeta. From the multiplex PCR reads, TCRdb called clonotypes with MiXCR, one entry per CDR3 protein. This sample has 47,000 or so distinct CDR3 sequences, with about 68% found just once. V lost 11 bases and J lost 6, with 19 bases in between. The CDR3 has 13 residues. Germline values: CDR1 MNHNS, CDR2 SASEGT. The data were taken from a study of tumor and adjacent non-tumor tissue in lung cancer. This sample's RNA came from whole unsorted tissue. The normal lung tissue was taken more than 3 cm from the tumor edge.

The TCR comes from a woman between 65 and 79 years old with non-small cell lung cancer. Sequencing used distant non-tumor lung tissue. The chain employs TRBV6-1 and TRBJ1-2; D unclear. The CDR3 region is CASEGQGPDGYTF. The DNA for the CDR3 is TGTGCCTCCGAAGGCCAAGGTCCCGATGGCTACACCTTC.